These 19 T cell receptor beta chains were sequenced from one sample in a study of T cell repertoires in cytomegalovirus infection (dated by TCRdb to the late 2010s). No antigen has been identified for these receptors. The meaning of the sample's treatment or condition label: in vitro stimulation with specific CMV peptide epitopes to enrich CMV-specific T cells. This sample was sequenced with an Illumina HiSeq 1500. TCRdb redid the processing of the public reads, applying fastp at Q25 and MiXCR, and retained in-frame beta chains. Each entry merges the rows of one CDR3 protein and shows their most common DNA and genes. This sample gives some 130,000 distinct CDR3 sequences in total; roughly 32% of them show up just once. Clones ranked in the top ten supply about 52% of the sample. The sequenced sample was CD8+ T cells from cultured PBMCs, obtained from culture after CMV antigen stimulation. The receptors were gathered from a human donor in good health (CMV status not recorded). Some clones in this sample may be carry-over from other donors' samples.

By proportion, this clonotype is medium-sized (0.01 to 0.1%). The chain is built from TRBV11-1 and TRBJ1-1; the D is unclear. The germline V gene encodes CDR1 SGHAT and CDR2 FQDESV (reference sequence). The CDR3 totals 14 residues. The germline V and J ends were trimmed by 1 base and 7 bases, with 13 bases remaining between them. CDR3 coding DNA: TGTGCCAGCAGCTTAGGGGGTGTGAATGTTGAAGCTTTCTTT. Translation: CASSLGGVNVEAFF.

In this sample, this clonotype turned up many times. The DNA for the CDR3 is TGTGCCAGCAGCCAAGAAGGGGGTAGCGGGCTTTCCAGCACAGATACGCAGTATTTT. Translating it yields CASSQEGGSGLSSTDTQYF. The chain employs TRBV4-2 and TRBJ2-3, with a possible D match to TRBD2 (7 bases). The CDR3 is 19 residues long. Trimming pared 0 bases from V and 0 bases from J, leaving 19 bases between. CDR1 and CDR2 (germline): LGHNA, YNFKEQ.

This chain joins TRBV20-1 and TRBJ1-1, with D possibly being TRBD1 (6 bases). Germline V gives CDR1 DFQATT, CDR2 SNEGSKA (reference sequence). The CDR3 has 12 amino acids. V shed 7 bases and J shed 3 bases, with 12 bases lying between them. The DNA of the CDR3 is TGCAGTGGGTGGGGGCCAGACACTGAAGCTTTCTTT. It is translated as CSGWGPDTEAFF.

The sample holds a few counts of this clonotype. The chain recombines TRBV7-6 with TRBJ1-2; D unclear. Trimming left V 5 bases short and J 1 base short, with 14 bases between. Per germline, CDR1 SGHVS and CDR2 FNYEAQ. The CDR3 length is 15 residues. DNA for the CDR3: TGTGCCAGCAGCCCCACGGTAGGGCTTAACTATGGCTACACCTTC. Encoded protein: CASSPTVGLNYGYTF.

This clonotype occurred a few times. The V call is TRBV19, the J call TRBJ1-1; perhaps TRBD1 as D (5 bases). The germline V gene has CDR1 LNHDA and CDR2 SQIVND (reference sequence). V lost 6 bases and J lost 10, with 12 bases in between. The CDR3 length is 11 residues. Written as DNA, the CDR3 is TGTGCCAGTAGCGGGGGGAGAAGAGCTTTCTTT. Translation gives CASSGGRRAFF. The variable domain in full, completed from reference TRBV19 and TRBJ1-1, reads DGGITQSPKYLFRKEGQNVTLSCEQNLNHDAMYWYRQDPGQGLRLIYYSQIVNDFQKGDIAEGYSVSREKKESFPLTVTSAQKNPTAFYLCASSGGRRAFFGQGTRLTVV.

The table lists this clonotype with a few counts. The rearrangement uses TRBV29-1 and TRBJ2-2; 11 nucleotides match TRBD2. The CDR3 is 14 residues long. The J segment lost 6 bases and the V segment lost 7 bases, leaving 7 bases of the junction unmatched. Germline V lookup: CDR1 SQVTM, CDR2 ANQGSEA. The DNA for the CDR3 is TGCAGCGCTAGTCTTAGCGGGGGGGCCGGGGAGCTGTTTTTT. Protein sequence: CSASLSGGAGELFF.

This chain uses TRBV2 with TRBJ1-5, with no clear D. Germline V CDR1 and CDR2: SNHLY, FYNNEI. The CDR3 is made up of 14 amino acids. The germline V and J ends were trimmed by 2 bases and 5 bases, with 10 bases remaining between them. The CDR3 DNA reads TGTGCCAGCAGTGAAAGGGCTGATTATCAGCCCCAGCATTTT. Translated, it gives CASSERADYQPQHF.

V gene TRBV15 combines with J gene TRBJ1-4; D call uncertain. CDR3 length: 16 residues. The V end lost 1 base, the J end lost 0 bases, and 9 bases lay between the germline ends. Germline lookup yields CDR1 LNHNV and CDR2 YYDKDF (reference sequence). This chain's CDR3 is CATSRGSFTTNEKLFF. The CDR3 DNA follows: TGTGCCACCAGCAGAGGATCCTTCACAACTAATGAAAAACTGTTTTTT.

The genes are TRBV6-8 and TRBJ2-5; TRBD2 aligns across 10 bases. Germline-derived CDR1 and CDR2 are MNHGY and SAAAGT. This CDR3 comprises 16 residues. Trimming at V came to 11 bases and at J to 2 bases, leaving 14 bases not matched to a gene. DNA of the CDR3: TGTGCCGGCCGGGCTAGCGGGGGCCGGTGGCAAGAGACCCAGTACTTC. Encoded protein: CAGRASGGRWQETQYF.

The chain uses TRBV15 and TRBJ1-1; 7 bases are shared with TRBD1. CDR3 size: 12 residues. Trimming took 5 bases from V and 5 from J; bases not matched to a gene: 2. Germline V gives CDR1 LNHNV, CDR2 YYDKDF (reference sequence). This CDR3 is CATSEDRTEAFF. The CDR3 region has the DNA TGTGCCACCAGCGAGGACAGGACTGAAGCTTTCTTT.

This clonotype was observed many times. The gene calls are TRBV12-3 or TRBV12-4 and TRBJ1-2; 9 bases are shared with TRBD1. The CDR3 has 15 residues. V was clipped by 8 bases and J by 2 bases; unmatched bases: 9. The CDR3 DNA reads TGTGCCAGCTCACAGGGGGCCTCGGGAAACTATGGCTACACCTTC. Its protein product is CASSQGASGNYGYTF.

This chain uses TRBV27 with TRBJ2-3, with 8 bases identical to TRBD1. Germline values: CDR1 MNHEY, CDR2 SMNVEV (reference sequence). This CDR3 spans 15 amino acids. The V and J ends lost 3 bases and 1 base, in that order; junction bases with no gene match: 3. CDR3 bases: TGTGCCAGCAGTTTCGGCAGGGGGCGCACAGATACGCAGTATTTT. Protein product: CASSFGRGRTDTQYF.

This chain links TRBV7-2 with TRBJ2-1; possibly TRBD2 for D (7 bases). The CDR3 is made up of 16 amino acids. Trimming pared 4 bases from V and 4 bases from J, leaving 17 bases between. From germline, CDR1 is SGHTA and CDR2 FQGNSA. CDR3 protein: CASSSRFGGLYNEQFF. The CDR3 DNA reads as TGTGCCAGCAGCTCTAGGTTCGGGGGGCTATACAATGAGCAGTTCTTC.

The V call is TRBV20-1, the J call TRBJ1-1; weak D call: TRBD1 (6 bases). This CDR3 is built from 13 residues. V lost 5 bases and J lost 1, with 11 bases in between. Germline V gene data show CDR1 as DFQATT and CDR2 as SNEGSKA (reference sequence). This CDR3 is CSALGQTNTEAFF. The CDR3 DNA sequence: TGCAGTGCTTTAGGACAGACGAACACTGAAGCTTTCTTT.

This clonotype turned up a few times. The chain combines TRBV27 with TRBJ2-2; 7 bases match TRBD1. The V segment lost 5 bases and the J segment 5 bases; nucleotides outside the gene matches: 8. The germline V gene has CDR1 MNHEY and CDR2 SMNVEV (reference sequence). This CDR3 is built from 15 residues. CDR3 coding DNA: TGTGCCAGCAGTCCAACCCAGACAGGGACCGGGGAGCTGTTTTTT. Translating gives CASSPTQTGTGELFF.

The J gene is TRBJ2-7, the V gene TRBV12-3 or TRBV12-4; 9 bases line up with TRBD1. V gave up 6 bases and J gave up 2 bases; unmatched junction bases: 5. The CDR3 consists of 14 residues. The CDR3 loop reads CASRPRDRAYEQYF. The CDR3 region has the DNA TGTGCCAGCAGACCCCGGGACAGGGCCTACGAGCAGTACTTC.

This rearrangement joins TRBV28 to TRBJ1-5, with D uncertain. The CDR3 runs 13 residues. Trimming stripped 6 bases from V and 4 bases from J, with 10 bases between. The germline V gene has CDR1 MDHEN and CDR2 SYDVKM. CDR3 sequence (DNA): TGTGCCAGCAGGGATCTTGGAAATCAGCCCCAGCATTTT. It is translated as CASRDLGNQPQHF.

There are a few counts of this clonotype. This chain joins TRBV4-1 and TRBJ2-7; D tentatively reads TRBD1 or TRBD2 (5 bases each). Per germline, CDR1 MGHRA and CDR2 YSYEKL. This CDR3 has 15 residues. The V gene lost 0 bases and the J gene lost 1 base, with 10 bases spanning the gap. CDR3 coding DNA: TGCGCCAGCAGCCAAGAGAGGGGAGCTTCCTACGAGCAGTACTTC. Amino acids: CASSQERGASYEQYF.

This clonotype was counted at least ten times. Written as DNA, the CDR3 is TGTGCCAGCAGCCCGAGGGGAGCAACTAATGAAAAACTGTTTTTT. It specifies CASSPRGATNEKLFF. The V call is TRBV7-9, the J call TRBJ1-4; a possible D gene is TRBD1 (5 bases). Germline V gene lookup returns CDR1 SEHNR and CDR2 FQNEAQ (reference sequence). The V and J ends lost 5 bases and 0 bases respectively, with 10 bases between them. CDR3 size: 15 residues.